Below, 8 T cell receptor beta chains from the same sample are listed, as sequenced in a study of cytomegalovirus exposure and HLA in healthy donors. This table comes from immunoSEQ multiplex PCR, and its TCRdb copy is limited to in-frame clones, with some not included. The repertoire consists of almost 70,000 clones, with around 96% occurring once and the leading ten covering roughly 4.5%. Sequenced: PBMCs. The receptors were gathered from a woman younger than 35 in good health and CMV-seropositive.

The V call is TRBV2, the J call TRBJ2-7; TRBD1 might be the D (5 bases). V was cut by 8 bases and J by 5 bases, with 19 bases left in between. The germline gives CDR1 SNHLY, CDR2 FYNNEI. This CDR3 spans 14 amino acids. CDR3 sequence: CASRQTALMDEQYF. The DNA for the CDR3 is TGTGCCAGCCGTCAGACAGCCTTAATGGACGAGCAGTACTTC.

The gene calls are TRBV7-9 and TRBJ2-5, with 11 bases aligning to TRBD1. The CDR3 is 14 amino acids. The germline CDR1 and CDR2 sequences are SEHNR and FQNEAQ (reference sequence). Losses at the gene ends were 4 bases for V and 4 bases for J; bases not matched to a gene: 2. CDR3 sequence (DNA): TGTGCCAGCAGCTCAGGGACAGGGGGAGAGACCCAGTACTTC. As protein: CASSSGTGGETQYF.

V gene TRBV19 combines with J gene TRBJ2-1; 9 nucleotides agree with TRBD2. The CDR3 sequence is 16 residues long. V was clipped by 6 bases and J by 3 bases; unmatched bases: 9. Germline CDR1 is LNHDA and CDR2 is SQIVND (reference sequence). The CDR3 loop reads CASRGKREALYNEQFF. The CDR3, as DNA: TGTGCCAGTAGGGGAAAGCGGGAGGCTCTCTACAATGAGCAGTTCTTC. The full variable domain, rest sourced from reference TRBV19 and TRBJ2-1, is DGGITQSPKYLFRKEGQNVTLSCEQNLNHDAMYWYRQDPGQGLRLIYYSQIVNDFQKGDIAEGYSVSREKKESFPLTVTSAQKNPTAFYLCASRGKREALYNEQFFGPGTRLTVL.

The chain recombines TRBV6-5 with TRBJ1-5; D is undetermined. The CDR3 consists of 15 residues. V lost 0 bases to trimming and J lost 3 bases, with 9 bases between them. From germline, CDR1 is MNHEY and CDR2 SVGAGI. The CDR3 coding sequence is TGTGCCAGCAGTTACTCGCGGGAGGCCAATCAGCCCCAGCATTTT. It encodes CASSYSREANQPQHF.

The rearrangement uses TRBV5-1 and TRBJ2-3; 11 nucleotides line up with TRBD1. Germline lookup yields CDR1 SGHRS and CDR2 YFSETQ. V gave up 6 bases and J gave up 4 bases; unmatched junction bases: 4. CDR3 length equals 14 residues. CDR3 residues: CASIRDRGADTQYF. CDR3 DNA sequence: TGCGCCAGCATCCGGGACAGGGGGGCAGATACGCAGTATTTT.

This clone showed up just once. V gene TRBV28 combines with J gene TRBJ2-3, with D maybe TRBD1 (6 bases). Trimming removed 5 bases at V and 3 bases at J, with 24 bases between. CDR3 size: 18 residues. Germline V gene data show CDR1 as MDHEN and CDR2 as SYDVKM. This chain's CDR3 is CASSERTGTTITTDTQYF. CDR3 coding DNA: TGTGCCAGCAGTGAACGGACGGGGACAACCATTACTACAGATACGCAGTATTTT.

The chain uses TRBV28 and TRBJ2-2; TRBD1 matches 7 bases. The V gene's germline CDR1 is MDHEN and CDR2 SYDVKM. This CDR3 is 15 amino acids long. V lost 5 bases and J lost 1; bases outside the gene matches: 4. CDR3 loop: CASSEGQRNTGELFF. CDR3 nucleotide sequence: TGTGCCAGCAGTGAGGGACAGAGGAACACCGGGGAGCTGTTTTTT.

V and J are TRBV30 and TRBJ2-3, with 9 nucleotides matching TRBD2. Germline CDR1 GTSNPN, CDR2 SVGIG (reference sequence). The V and J ends lost 4 bases and 1 base, in that order; junction bases with no gene match: 6. This CDR3 region has 15 residues. The CDR3 DNA follows: TGTGCCTGGAACCGAGCGGGAGGCGGCACAGATACGCAGTATTTT. Its protein is CAWNRAGGGTDTQYF.